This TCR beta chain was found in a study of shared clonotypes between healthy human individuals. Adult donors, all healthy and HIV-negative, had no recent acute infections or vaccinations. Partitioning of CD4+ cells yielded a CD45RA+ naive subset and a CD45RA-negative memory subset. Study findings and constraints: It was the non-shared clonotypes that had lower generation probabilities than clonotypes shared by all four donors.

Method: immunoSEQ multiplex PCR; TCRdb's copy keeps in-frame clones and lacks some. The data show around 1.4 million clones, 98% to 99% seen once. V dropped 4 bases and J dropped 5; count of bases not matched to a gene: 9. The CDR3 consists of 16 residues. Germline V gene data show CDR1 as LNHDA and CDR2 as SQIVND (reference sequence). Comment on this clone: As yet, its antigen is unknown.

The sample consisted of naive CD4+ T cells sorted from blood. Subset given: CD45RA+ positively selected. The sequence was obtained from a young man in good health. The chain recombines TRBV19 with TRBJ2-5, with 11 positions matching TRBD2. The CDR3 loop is CASSRLAGGPVETQYF. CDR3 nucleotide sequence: TGTGCCAGTAGTAGGCTAGCGGGAGGCCCCGTGGAGACCCAGTACTTC.